Shown below are 30 T cell receptor beta chains from a single sample sequenced in a study of CD8+ T cells in alopecia areata. The authors extracted RNA and reverse transcribed it into cDNA as the sequencing template. Clones were sequenced by immunoSEQ multiplex PCR, and TCRdb holds only the in-frame ones, with some missing. The sample has around 210,000 clones, around 50% seen once. The sample consisted of CD8+ T cells sorted from blood. These receptors came from a human donor in good health.

This clone occurred a few times. This chain links TRBV10-2 with TRBJ2-1; D gene unclear. The germline V gene encodes CDR1 WSHSY and CDR2 SAAADI. The CDR3 covers 12 residues. V dropped 3 bases and J dropped 9 bases, with 9 bases sitting between them. CDR3 amino acids: CASSDGVLEQFF. The CDR3 DNA sequence: TGCGCCAGCAGTGATGGAGTACTTGAGCAGTTCTTC.

The rearrangement links TRBV9 to TRBJ2-1, with 14 bases matching TRBD2. The CDR3 length is 14 residues. Germline V gene lookup returns CDR1 SGDLS and CDR2 YYNGEE. Losses at the gene ends were 4 bases for V and 15 bases for J; bases not matched to a gene: 9. The CDR3 nucleotides are TGTGCCAGCAGCCCCCGGACTAGCGGGGGGCCAGGGTTCTTC. Translated: CASSPRTSGGPGFF.

In this sample, this clone turned up a few times. This sequence joins TRBV4-1 and TRBJ1-2; 7 bases are shared with TRBD1. The germline V gene has CDR1 MGHRA and CDR2 YSYEKL. V lost 0 bases, J lost 11 bases, and 9 bases stayed unmatched. This CDR3 has 14 amino acids. The CDR3 DNA is TGCGCCAGCAGCCAAGATTCGGGACAGCCCCGGTACACCTTC. Translated: CASSQDSGQPRYTF.

On this clone: Other DNA sequences in the same sample also yield this CDR3. The chain is built from TRBV4-1 and TRBJ2-7; D gene uncertain. Germline lookup yields CDR1 MGHRA and CDR2 YSYEKL. This CDR3 contains 14 residues. V was shortened by 1 base and J by 0 bases, with 7 bases between the two germline ends. The DNA of the CDR3 is TGCGCCAGCAGCCAAGTGCAGAGCTCCTACGAGCAGTACTTC. Its translation: CASSQVQSSYEQYF.

The chain carries TRBV27 and TRBJ1-5; D unresolved. The CDR3 loop spans 15 amino acids. Trimming took off 5 bases at V and 0 bases at J, with 11 bases between the two ends. The germline V gene has CDR1 MNHEY and CDR2 SMNVEV (reference sequence). The CDR3 loop is CASSQQSYSNQPQHF. CDR3 nucleotide sequence: TGTGCCAGCAGTCAACAGAGTTATAGCAATCAGCCCCAGCATTTT.

The chain is built from TRBV13 and TRBJ1-1, with D hard to call. The V gene lost 5 bases and the J gene lost 3 bases, with 19 bases spanning the gap. Germline V lookup: CDR1 PRHDT, CDR2 FYEKMQ (reference sequence). This CDR3 has 16 amino acids. As DNA, the CDR3 is TGTGCCAGCAGCCGGACGGAGTTTGGGGATTACACTGAAGCTTTCTTT. Amino acid sequence: CASSRTEFGDYTEAFF.

The gene calls are TRBV4-1 and TRBJ1-1; 10 bases are shared with TRBD1. The length of the CDR3 is 15 residues. The V and J ends lost 3 bases and 5 bases, in that order; junction bases with no gene match: 6. Germline values: CDR1 MGHRA, CDR2 YSYEKL. The CDR3 sequence is CASSQGQGMLTEAFF. DNA of the CDR3: TGCGCCAGCAGCCAGGGACAGGGGATGTTGACTGAAGCTTTCTTT.

This clone was detected only a few times. The V call is TRBV7-9, the J call TRBJ2-3; TRBD2 might be the D (6 bases). The CDR3 consists of 16 residues. Trimming removed 4 bases from V and 6 bases from J, with 20 bases in between. Germline V gene sequence: CDR1 SEHNR, CDR2 FQNEAQ (reference sequence). CDR3 DNA sequence: TGTGCCAGCAGCTCCCCTCGGACTGGAGGGCGGGATACGCAGTATTTT. Translation: CASSSPRTGGRDTQYF.

The V call is TRBV27, the J call TRBJ2-6, with D hard to call. Germline CDR1 reads MNHEY; CDR2 reads SMNVEV (reference sequence). CDR3 size: 15 residues. Trimming left V 7 bases short and J 1 base short, with 11 bases between. The CDR3 reads CASTHGESGANVLTF. DNA for the CDR3: TGTGCCAGCACCCATGGGGAATCTGGGGCCAACGTCCTGACTTTC.

The chain links TRBV20-1 to TRBJ1-2; the D is unclear. V was cut by 0 bases and J by 8 bases, with 7 bases left in between. Germline V lookup: CDR1 DFQATT, CDR2 SNEGSKA (reference sequence). CDR3 length: 11 residues. CDR3 in DNA: TGCAGTGCTAGAGATCTTGGGGGCTACACCTTC. It codes for CSARDLGGYTF.

V usage is TRBV7-6 and J usage is TRBJ2-7; D ambiguous. Per germline, CDR1 SGHVS and CDR2 FNYEAQ. Between the trimmed V and J ends, which lost 4 bases and 7 bases, there was a span of 11 bases. The CDR3 consists of 12 residues. The CDR3 DNA reads as TGTGCCAGCAGCTCCCTGACTCGGGAGCAGTACTTC. Residues: CASSSLTREQYF.

The chain combines TRBV5-1 with TRBJ2-1; no definite D call. CDR1 is SGHRS and CDR2 is YFSETQ in the germline V gene. The CDR3 contains 14 residues. The ends were cut back, 0 bases at V and 4 bases at J, with 8 bases in the middle. The CDR3 nucleotides are TGCGCCAGCAGCTTGGGGCGGCAATACAATGAGCAGTTCTTC. Amino acid sequence: CASSLGRQYNEQFF.

The chain combines TRBV5-6 with TRBJ1-2; TRBD1 agrees at 9 bases. V shed 4 bases and J 2 bases; nucleotides not matched to a gene: 6. Germline V gene lookup returns CDR1 SGHDT and CDR2 YYEEEE. The CDR3 totals 15 residues. Here the CDR3 DNA reads TGTGCCAGCAGCCTCGCGGGACAGGGCAACTATGGCTACACCTTC. Translated, it gives CASSLAGQGNYGYTF.

This clone came up a few times. The rearrangement links TRBV13 to TRBJ1-2, with D unclear. Germline V CDR1 and CDR2: PRHDT, FYEKMQ (reference sequence). The V end lost 1 base, the J end lost 5 bases, and 8 bases lay between the germline ends. The CDR3 consists of 13 residues. Here the CDR3 reads CASSLAADYGYTF. The CDR3, as DNA: TGTGCCAGCAGCTTAGCCGCGGATTATGGCTACACCTTC.

The J gene is TRBJ1-1, the V gene TRBV7-9, with D uncertain. The V gene lost 3 bases and the J gene lost 0 bases, with 8 bases spanning the gap. The CDR3 is 14 residues long. Germline-derived CDR1 and CDR2 are SEHNR and FQNEAQ (reference sequence). The CDR3 protein is CASSLGILNTEAFF. The DNA for the CDR3 is TGTGCCAGCAGCTTGGGGATTTTGAACACTGAAGCTTTCTTT.

The chain links TRBV5-1 to TRBJ2-2, with D perhaps matching TRBD1 (5 bases). V was shortened by 2 bases and J by 4 bases, with 6 bases between the two germline ends. CDR1 and CDR2 from the germline V gene are SGHRS and YFSETQ. CDR3 length: 13 residues. CDR3 protein: CASSFQGTGELFF. CDR3 sequence (DNA): TGCGCCAGCAGCTTCCAGGGCACCGGGGAGCTGTTTTTT.

Only a few counts were recorded for this clone. The rearrangement uses TRBV7-9 and TRBJ2-1; D is uncertain. V lost 5 bases and J 6 bases, leaving 14 bases between the germline ends. The CDR3 covers 14 residues. Germline lookup yields CDR1 SEHNR and CDR2 FQNEAQ (reference sequence). The CDR3 nucleotides read TGTGCCAGCAGCCCCTCTCCTATTGGCAATGAGCAGTTCTTC. This gives the protein CASSPSPIGNEQFF.

V usage is TRBV4-1 and J usage is TRBJ2-7; 12 bases align to TRBD1. The CDR3 length is 14 residues. In germline, CDR1 is MGHRA, CDR2 YSYEKL. The V gene end was trimmed by 5 bases and the J gene end by 6 bases; junction bases not matched to a gene: 5. The CDR3 loop reads CASSYGTGGGEQYF. CDR3 coding DNA: TGCGCCAGCAGCTACGGGACAGGGGGCGGCGAGCAGTACTTC.

This chain connects TRBV4-2 to TRBJ2-1; TRBD2 might be the D (5 bases). The germline V gene has CDR1 LGHNA and CDR2 YNFKEQ. V was pared by 4 bases and J by 4 bases, with 14 bases between. The CDR3 loop spans 15 amino acids. The DNA of the CDR3 is TGTGCCAGCAGCCCTCGATACGGGGTTTACAATGAGCAGTTCTTC. It yields the protein CASSPRYGVYNEQFF.

The chain couples TRBV30 to TRBJ2-7; D ambiguous. CDR1 and CDR2 from the germline V gene are GTSNPN and SVGIG (reference sequence). This CDR3 contains 12 residues. Trimming took off 3 bases at V and 5 bases at J, with 11 bases between the two ends. In DNA form, the CDR3 reads TGTGCCTGGAGCGCCCAGGCAGACGAGCAGTACTTC. Its translation is CAWSAQADEQYF. The full variable domain, with the rest looked up from reference TRBV30 and TRBJ2-7, is SQTIHQWPATLVQPVGSPLSLECTVEGTSNPNLYWYRQAAGRGLQLLFYSVGIGQISSEVPQNLSASRPQDRQFILSSKKLLLSDSGFYLCAWSAQADEQYFGPGTRLTVT.

This rearrangement joins TRBV5-1 to TRBJ2-4; no definite D call. This CDR3 is built from 16 residues. The ends were cut back, 5 bases at V and 1 base at J, with 16 bases in the middle. CDR1 SGHRS and CDR2 YFSETQ come from the germline V gene. DNA of the CDR3: TGCGCCAGCAGATGGGGTAGGGCGTCGGCCAAAAACATTCAGTACTTC. This translates into CASRWGRASAKNIQYF.

This chain links TRBV29-1 with TRBJ1-2; no clear D. Germline V gene data show CDR1 as SQVTM and CDR2 as ANQGSEA. This CDR3 is 12 amino acids long. The V and J ends lost 3 bases and 3 bases respectively, with 8 bases between them. Written as DNA, the CDR3 is TGCAGCGTTGAGCCAGAGGACTATGGCTACACCTTC. Its protein is CSVEPEDYGYTF.

V usage is TRBV7-9 and J usage is TRBJ2-5; no reliable D call. Germline CDR1 SEHNR, CDR2 FQNEAQ (reference sequence). Trimming left V 3 bases short and J 2 bases short, with 10 bases between. The CDR3 consists of 14 residues. In nucleotides, the CDR3 is TGTGCCAGCAGCTTGGCTACCCTACAAGAGACCCAGTACTTC. It yields the protein CASSLATLQETQYF.

This rearrangement joins TRBV11-2 to TRBJ2-6, with D perhaps TRBD1 or TRBD2 (5 bases each). The germline gives CDR1 SGHAT, CDR2 FQNNGV. This CDR3 is built from 16 residues. The V gene lost 5 bases and the J gene lost 4 bases, with 15 bases spanning the gap. The DNA for the CDR3 is TGTGCCAGCAGCCCCCGCCCGGGGCACGGGGCCAACGTCCTGACTTTC. Residues: CASSPRPGHGANVLTF.

In this sample, this clone turned up many times. This chain uses TRBV27 with TRBJ2-3; TRBD1 might be the D (7 bases). The V and J ends lost 5 bases and 5 bases respectively, with 20 bases between them. Germline assignment: CDR1 MNHEY and CDR2 SMNVEV (reference sequence). The CDR3 extends over 16 amino acids. Here the CDR3 DNA reads TGTGCCAGCAGTCTCGTCGGAGGGGGCCTAATAGATACGCAGTATTTT. It is translated as CASSLVGGGLIDTQYF.

There are a few counts of this clone. The rearrangement links TRBV13 to TRBJ2-7, with TRBD1 identical over 9 bases. The germline CDR1 and CDR2 sequences are PRHDT and FYEKMQ (reference sequence). The CDR3 has 14 residues. Trimming took 5 bases from V and 5 from J; bases not matched to a gene: 7. Written as DNA, the CDR3 is TGTGCCAGCAGCCCTAGGACAGGGGCCGACGAGCAGTACTTC. Encoded protein: CASSPRTGADEQYF. Variable domain in full (rest from reference TRBV13 and TRBJ2-7): AAGVIQSPRHLIKEKRETATLKCYPIPRHDTVYWYQQGPGQDPQFLISFYEKMQSDKGSIPDRFSAQQFSDYHSELNMSSLELGDSALYFCASSPRTGADEQYFGPGTRLTVT.

The chain links TRBV6-1 to TRBJ1-2; unclear D gene. Germline V CDR1 and CDR2: MNHNS, SASEGT. With 11 bases removed from V and 3 bases from J, the gap between germline ends came to 7 bases. CDR3 length: 10 amino acids. CDR3 in DNA: TGTGCCTCAAACGACTATGGCTACACCTTC. It specifies CASNDYGYTF.

The chain employs TRBV4-2 and TRBJ2-5; 14 positions match TRBD2. With 0 bases clipped from V and 2 bases from J, the junction kept 8 bases outside the gene matches. CDR3 length equals 19 residues. In germline, CDR1 is LGHNA, CDR2 YNFKEQ. CDR3 nucleotides: TGTGCCAGCAGCCAAGACTCCGGGACTAGCGGGGGCCCTCAAGAGACCCAGTACTTC. Protein sequence: CASSQDSGTSGGPQETQYF.

The V call is TRBV11-1, the J call TRBJ2-5, with TRBD1 identical over 8 bases. CDR1 is SGHAT and CDR2 is FQDESV in the germline V gene (reference sequence). The V and J ends lost 1 base and 5 bases, in that order; junction bases with no gene match: 9. The CDR3 length is 16 residues. This CDR3 is CASSLVGQGALETQYF. The CDR3 DNA is TGTGCCAGCAGCTTAGTGGGCCAGGGGGCGCTTGAGACCCAGTACTTC.

This rearrangement joins TRBV6-5 to TRBJ1-6; D is uncertain. This CDR3 spans 10 amino acids. In germline, CDR1 is MNHEY, CDR2 SVGAGI. Trimming removed 7 bases from V and 13 bases from J, with 8 bases in between. The CDR3 loop is CASTPGPLHF. In DNA, the CDR3 is TGTGCCAGCACCCCCGGGCCCCTCCACTTT.